Listed below are T cell receptor beta chains from one sample, sequenced in a study. TCRdb ran MiXCR on the multiplex PCR reads and lists one entry per CDR3 protein. The table records about 710 distinct CDR3 sequences, about 34% of them present only once. Sequencing input: tumor-infiltrating Tregs sorted from the breast tumor. The source of these receptors is a female donor with breast cancer. The CDR3 runs from the conserved cysteine through the conserved F or W.

j_call | v_call | cdr3_aa
TRBJ1-2 | TRBV12-3/TRBV12-4 | CASSSPGRFNYGYTF
TRBJ1-2 | TRBV12-3/TRBV12-4 | CASSSRTGAGYTF
TRBJ1-2 | TRBV12-3/TRBV12-4 | CASSLSRWQVVDGYTF
TRBJ1-2 | TRBV12-3/TRBV12-4 | CASADREDYGYTF
TRBJ1-2 | TRBV12-3/TRBV12-4 | CASSRQALYGYTF
TRBJ1-2 | TRBV12-3/TRBV12-4 | CASRRTVGGYGYTF
TRBJ1-2 | TRBV12-3/TRBV12-4 | CASSLGTDNYGYTF
TRBJ1-2 | TRBV12-3/TRBV12-4 | CASSSYSGTGPVTSYGYTF
TRBJ1-2 | TRBV12-3/TRBV12-4 | CASSDSGRSYTF
TRBJ1-2 | TRBV12-3/TRBV12-4 | CASRSTGSVDYGYTF
TRBJ1-2 | TRBV12-3/TRBV12-4 | CASSRPTGSANYGYTF
TRBJ1-2 | TRBV12-3/TRBV12-4 | CASSSSVPSLKGYTF
TRBJ1-2 | TRBV12-3/TRBV12-4 | CASSLARGQALYGYTF
TRBJ1-2 | TRBV12-3/TRBV12-4 | CASSFPGTTIYGYTF
TRBJ1-2 | TRBV12-3/TRBV12-4 | CASSLPGQGRSYTF
TRBJ1-2 | TRBV12-3/TRBV12-4 | CASSFETGHYGYTF
TRBJ1-2 | TRBV12-3/TRBV12-4 | CASSAYRDRASYGYTF
TRBJ1-2 | TRBV12-3/TRBV12-4 | CASSDLRTVRRGYTF
TRBJ1-2 | TRBV12-3/TRBV12-4 | CASRSDRTYGYTF
TRBJ1-2 | TRBV12-3/TRBV12-4 | CASSLETGRNYGYTF
TRBJ1-2 | TRBV12-3/TRBV12-4 | CASRLGQGYGYTF
TRBJ1-2 | TRBV12-3/TRBV12-4 | CASSLPGQGGYGYTF
TRBJ1-2 | TRBV12-3/TRBV12-4 | CASSLAVYGYTF
TRBJ1-2 | TRBV12-3/TRBV12-4 | CASNPGTLHGYTF
TRBJ1-2 | TRBV12-3/TRBV12-4 | CASSDSDRYGYTF
TRBJ1-2 | TRBV12-3/TRBV12-4 | CASSSLSAGYTF
TRBJ1-2 | TRBV12-3/TRBV12-4 | CASSQRPGTGAGYTF
TRBJ1-2 | TRBV12-3/TRBV12-4 | CASSGARAGTANYGYTF
TRBJ1-2 | TRBV12-3/TRBV12-4 | CASSLVLGILYGYTF
TRBJ1-2 | TRBV12-3/TRBV12-4 | CAILDRASYGYTF